This T cell receptor beta chain emerged from a study of T cells expressing NK-cell markers. Regarding the study as a whole: Whether expanded NKG2C+ T cell clones were HCMV-specific remained unclear. Researchers report these clonotypes also headed the CD3+CD56-NKG2C+ fraction in a few donors.

Notes on this clonotype: Its cognate antigen is unknown.

Germline V gives CDR1 LNHDA, CDR2 SQIVND (reference sequence). This CDR3 region has 17 residues. 5'RACE template switching with UMIs generated TCR beta cDNA. TCRdb reworked the 5' RACE reads into one entry per CDR3 protein, no DNA. The table lists about 550,000 distinct CDR3 sequences, with approximately 3.6% in the top ten. The sample comprised blood T cells: a sorted CD56 or NKG2C T cell subset, CD4+ or CD8+ T cells, or bulk PBMC T cells (not recorded which). The J gene is TRBJ2-6, the V gene TRBV19; TCRdb's D gene call, TRBD2, goes unchecked for lack of DNA. The TCR comes from a man aged 18 to 29 in good health. The CDR3 sequence: CASSIGLGAPGANVLTF. Full variable domain (outside the CDR3, taken from reference TRBV19 and TRBJ2-6): DGGITQSPKYLFRKEGQNVTLSCEQNLNHDAMYWYRQDPGQGLRLIYYSQIVNDFQKGDIAEGYSVSREKKESFPLTVTSAQKNPTAFYLCASSIGLGAPGANVLTFGAGSRLTVL.